This T cell receptor beta chain emerged from a study of blood T cell repertoires in COVID-19. At the level of the study: The United States, Italy and Spain supplied acute and convalescent COVID-19 samples.

Germline V gene lookup returns CDR1 LGHDT and CDR2 YNNKEL (reference sequence). The CDR3 runs 16 residues. Deletions cut 4 bases from V and 8 bases from J, with 23 bases between. This clone came up once. Sequencing was performed with immunoSEQ multiplex PCR; in TCRdb, only in-frame clones are kept and a portion is missing. The table includes roughly 80,000 clones, roughly 80% detected once. The clonotype originates from a man aged 55 to 70 with active or convalescent COVID-19. What was sequenced was peripheral blood. The chain carries TRBV3-1 (or the pseudogene TRBV3-2) and TRBJ2-5; tentative D call: TRBD1 (6 bases). Here the CDR3 DNA reads TGTGCCAGCAGCCTGCCCGGGACAAGCCTTGGGAGAACCCAGTACTTC. It codes for CASSLPGTSLGRTQYF.